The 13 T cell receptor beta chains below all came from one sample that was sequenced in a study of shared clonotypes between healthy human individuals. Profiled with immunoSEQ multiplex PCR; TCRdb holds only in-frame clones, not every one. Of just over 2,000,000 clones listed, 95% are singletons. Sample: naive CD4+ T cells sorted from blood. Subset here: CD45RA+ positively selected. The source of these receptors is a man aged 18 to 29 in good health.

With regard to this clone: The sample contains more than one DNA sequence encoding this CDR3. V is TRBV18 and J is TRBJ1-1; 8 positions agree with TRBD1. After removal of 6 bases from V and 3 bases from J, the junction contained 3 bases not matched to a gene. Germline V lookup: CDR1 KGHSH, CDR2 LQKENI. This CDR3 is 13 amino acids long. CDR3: CASSQGADTEAFF. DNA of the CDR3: TGTGCCAGCTCCCAGGGGGCGGACACTGAAGCTTTCTTT. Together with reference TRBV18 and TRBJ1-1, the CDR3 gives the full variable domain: NAGVMQNPRHLVRRRGQEARLRCSPMKGHSHVYWYRQLPEEGLKFMVYLQKENIIDESGMPKERFSAEFPKEGPSILRIQQVVRGDSAAYFCASSQGADTEAFFGQGTRLTVV.

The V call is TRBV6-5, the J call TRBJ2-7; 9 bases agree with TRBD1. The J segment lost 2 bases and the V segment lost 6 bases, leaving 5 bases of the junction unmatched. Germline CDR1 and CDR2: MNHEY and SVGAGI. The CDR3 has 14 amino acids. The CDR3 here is CASRIDRGAYEQYF. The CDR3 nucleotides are TGTGCCAGCAGGATTGACAGGGGGGCCTACGAGCAGTACTTC.

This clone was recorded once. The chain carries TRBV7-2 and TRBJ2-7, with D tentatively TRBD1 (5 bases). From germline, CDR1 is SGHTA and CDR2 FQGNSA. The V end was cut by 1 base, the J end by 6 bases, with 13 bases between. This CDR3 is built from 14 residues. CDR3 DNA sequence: TGTGCCAGCAGCTTAGTCCCAGGTAGGGGCGAGCAGTACTTC. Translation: CASSLVPGRGEQYF. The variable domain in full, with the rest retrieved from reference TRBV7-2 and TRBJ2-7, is GAGVSQSPSNKVTEKGKDVELRCDPISGHTALYWYRQSLGQGLEFLIYFQGNSAPDKSGLPSDRFSAERTGGSVSTLTIQRTQQEDSAVYLCASSLVPGRGEQYFGPGTRLTVT.

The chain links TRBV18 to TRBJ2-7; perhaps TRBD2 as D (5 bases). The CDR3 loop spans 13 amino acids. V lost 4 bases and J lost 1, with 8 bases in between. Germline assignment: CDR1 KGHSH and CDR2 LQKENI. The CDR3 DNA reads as TGTGCCAGCTCACTGACGGGATCCTACGAGCAGTACTTC. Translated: CASSLTGSYEQYF.

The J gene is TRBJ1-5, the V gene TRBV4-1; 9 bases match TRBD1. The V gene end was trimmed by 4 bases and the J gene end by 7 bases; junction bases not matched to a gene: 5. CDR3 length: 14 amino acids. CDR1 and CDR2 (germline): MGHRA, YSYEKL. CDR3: CASSPGQGEQPQHF. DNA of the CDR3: TGCGCCAGCAGCCCGGGACAGGGTGAACAGCCCCAGCATTTT.

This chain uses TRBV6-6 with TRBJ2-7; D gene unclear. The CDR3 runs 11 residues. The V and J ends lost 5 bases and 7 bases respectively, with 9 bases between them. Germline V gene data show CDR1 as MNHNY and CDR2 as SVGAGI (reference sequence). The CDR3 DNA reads TGTGCCAGCAGTAACCCCCCAGAGCAGTACTTC. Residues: CASSNPPEQYF.

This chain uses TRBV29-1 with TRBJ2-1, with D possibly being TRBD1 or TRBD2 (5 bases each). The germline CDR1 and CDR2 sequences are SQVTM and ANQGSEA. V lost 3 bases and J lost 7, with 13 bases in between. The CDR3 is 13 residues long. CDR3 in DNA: TGCAGCGTTGAGGGGGTGGGGCGGAATGAGCAGTTCTTC. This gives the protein CSVEGVGRNEQFF.

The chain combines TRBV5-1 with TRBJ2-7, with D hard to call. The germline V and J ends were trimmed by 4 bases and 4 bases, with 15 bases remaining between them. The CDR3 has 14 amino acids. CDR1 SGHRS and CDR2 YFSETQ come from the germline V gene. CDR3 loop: CASSQGPTEYEQYF. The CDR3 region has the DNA TGCGCCAGCAGCCAAGGCCCTACAGAATACGAGCAGTACTTC.

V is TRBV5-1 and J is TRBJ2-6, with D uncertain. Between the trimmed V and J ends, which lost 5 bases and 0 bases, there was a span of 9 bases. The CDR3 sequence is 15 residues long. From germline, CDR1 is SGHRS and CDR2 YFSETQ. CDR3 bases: TGCGCCAGCAGGTTAACCGACTCTGGGGCCAACGTCCTGACTTTC. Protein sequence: CASRLTDSGANVLTF. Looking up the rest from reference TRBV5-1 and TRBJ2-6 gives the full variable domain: KAGVTQTPRYLIKTRGQQVTLSCSPISGHRSVSWYQQTPGQGLQFLFEYFSETQRNKGNFPGRFSGRQFSNSRSEMNVSTLELGDSALYLCASRLTDSGANVLTFGAGSRLTVL.

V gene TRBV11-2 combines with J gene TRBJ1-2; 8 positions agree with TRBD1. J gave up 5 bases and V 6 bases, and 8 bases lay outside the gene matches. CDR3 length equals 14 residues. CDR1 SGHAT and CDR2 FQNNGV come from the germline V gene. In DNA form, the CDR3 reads TGTGCCAGCAGTATCGGACAGGGAAATTATGGCTACACCTTC. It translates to CASSIGQGNYGYTF.

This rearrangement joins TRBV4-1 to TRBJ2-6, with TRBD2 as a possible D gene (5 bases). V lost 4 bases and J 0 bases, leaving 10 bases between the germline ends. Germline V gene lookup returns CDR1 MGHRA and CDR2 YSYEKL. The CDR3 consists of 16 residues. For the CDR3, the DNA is TGCGCCAGCAGCCTGACGGGGTACTCTGGGGCCAACGTCCTGACTTTC. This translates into CASSLTGYSGANVLTF.

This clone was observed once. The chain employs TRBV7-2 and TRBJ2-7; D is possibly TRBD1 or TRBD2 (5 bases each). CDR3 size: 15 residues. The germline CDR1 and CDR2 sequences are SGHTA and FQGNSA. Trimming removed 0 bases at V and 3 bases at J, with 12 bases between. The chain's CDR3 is CASSLAPGRSYEQYF. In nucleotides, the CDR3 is TGTGCCAGCAGCTTAGCACCGGGACGGAGCTACGAGCAGTACTTC.

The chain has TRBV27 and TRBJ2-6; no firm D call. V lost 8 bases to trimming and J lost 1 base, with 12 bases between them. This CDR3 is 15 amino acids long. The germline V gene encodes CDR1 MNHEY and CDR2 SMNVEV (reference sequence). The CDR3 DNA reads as TGTGCCAGCCGTTCATTGGGGTCTGGGGCCAACGTCCTGACTTTC. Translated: CASRSLGSGANVLTF.